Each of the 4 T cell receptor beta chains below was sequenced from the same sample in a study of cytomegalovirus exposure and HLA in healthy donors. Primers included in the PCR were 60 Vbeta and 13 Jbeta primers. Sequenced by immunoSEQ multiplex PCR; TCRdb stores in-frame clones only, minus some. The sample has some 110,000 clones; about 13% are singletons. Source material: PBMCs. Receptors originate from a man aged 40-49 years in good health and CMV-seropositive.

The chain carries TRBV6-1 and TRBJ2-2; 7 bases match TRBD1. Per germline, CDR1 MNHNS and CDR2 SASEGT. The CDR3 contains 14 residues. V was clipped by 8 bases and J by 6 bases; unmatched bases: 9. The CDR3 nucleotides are TGTGCCAGCCAGGGGGTGCTTGGGCCCGGGGAGCTGTTTTTT. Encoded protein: CASQGVLGPGELFF.

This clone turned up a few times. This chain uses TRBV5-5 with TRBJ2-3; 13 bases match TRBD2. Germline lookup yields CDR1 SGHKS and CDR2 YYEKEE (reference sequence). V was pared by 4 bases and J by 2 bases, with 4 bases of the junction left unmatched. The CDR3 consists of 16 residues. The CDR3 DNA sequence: TGTGCCAGCAGCATAGGGACTAGCGGGGTCACAGATACGCAGTATTTT. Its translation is CASSIGTSGVTDTQYF.

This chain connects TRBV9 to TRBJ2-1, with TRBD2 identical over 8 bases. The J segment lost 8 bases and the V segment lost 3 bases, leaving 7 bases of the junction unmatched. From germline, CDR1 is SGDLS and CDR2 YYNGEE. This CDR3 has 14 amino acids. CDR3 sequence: CASSGGLDVDEQFF. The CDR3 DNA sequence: TGTGCCAGCAGCGGGGGACTAGATGTTGATGAGCAGTTCTTC.

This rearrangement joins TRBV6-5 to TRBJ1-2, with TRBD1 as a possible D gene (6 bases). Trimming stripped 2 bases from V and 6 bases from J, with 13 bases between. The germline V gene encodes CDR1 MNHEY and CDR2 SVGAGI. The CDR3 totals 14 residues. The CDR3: CASSYAGTTDGYTF. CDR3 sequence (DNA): TGTGCCAGCAGTTACGCCGGGACAACGGATGGCTACACCTTC.